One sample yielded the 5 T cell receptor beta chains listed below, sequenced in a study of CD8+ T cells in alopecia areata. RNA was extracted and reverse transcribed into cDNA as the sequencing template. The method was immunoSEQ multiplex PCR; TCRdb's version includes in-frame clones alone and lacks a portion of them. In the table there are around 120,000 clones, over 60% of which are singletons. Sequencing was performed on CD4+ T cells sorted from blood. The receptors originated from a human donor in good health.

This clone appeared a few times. The CDR3 sequence is CASSPGAQTGNTIYF. The DNA of the CDR3 is TGTGCCAGCTCACCGGGAGCCCAAACTGGAAACACCATATATTTT. The V and J genes are TRBV18 and TRBJ1-3; no reliable D call. The CDR3 has 15 amino acids. Germline V gene lookup returns CDR1 KGHSH and CDR2 LQKENI. V lost 3 bases and J lost 2, with 11 bases in between.

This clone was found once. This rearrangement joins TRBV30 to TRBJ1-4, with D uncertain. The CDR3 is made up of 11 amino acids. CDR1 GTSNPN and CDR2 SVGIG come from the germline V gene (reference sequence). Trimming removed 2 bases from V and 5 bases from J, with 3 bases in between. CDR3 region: CAWSFNEKLFF. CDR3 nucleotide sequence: TGTGCCTGGAGTTTCAATGAAAAACTGTTTTTT.

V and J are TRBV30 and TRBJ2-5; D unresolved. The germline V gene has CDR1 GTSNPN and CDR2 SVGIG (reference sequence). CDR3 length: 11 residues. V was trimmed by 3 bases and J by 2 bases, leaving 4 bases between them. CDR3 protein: CAWRAQETQYF. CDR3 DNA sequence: TGTGCCTGGAGAGCTCAAGAGACCCAGTACTTC.

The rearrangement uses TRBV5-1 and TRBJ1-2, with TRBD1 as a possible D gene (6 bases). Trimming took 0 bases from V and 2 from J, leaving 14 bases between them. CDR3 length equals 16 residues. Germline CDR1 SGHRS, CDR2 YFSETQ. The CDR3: CASSLASGASNYGYTF. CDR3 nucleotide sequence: TGCGCCAGCAGCTTGGCATCAGGGGCTTCGAACTATGGCTACACCTTC. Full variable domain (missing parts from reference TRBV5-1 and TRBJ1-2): KAGVTQTPRYLIKTRGQQVTLSCSPISGHRSVSWYQQTPGQGLQFLFEYFSETQRNKGNFPGRFSGRQFSNSRSEMNVSTLELGDSALYLCASSLASGASNYGYTFGSGTRLTVV.

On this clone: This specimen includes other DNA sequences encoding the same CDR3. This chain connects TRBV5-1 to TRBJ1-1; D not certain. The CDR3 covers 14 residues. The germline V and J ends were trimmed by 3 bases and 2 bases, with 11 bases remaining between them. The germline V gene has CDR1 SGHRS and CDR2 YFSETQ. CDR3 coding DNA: TGCGCCAGCAGCTCACGGACGGCTAACACTGAAGCTTTCTTT. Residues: CASSSRTANTEAFF. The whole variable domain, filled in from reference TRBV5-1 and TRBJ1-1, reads KAGVTQTPRYLIKTRGQQVTLSCSPISGHRSVSWYQQTPGQGLQFLFEYFSETQRNKGNFPGRFSGRQFSNSRSEMNVSTLELGDSALYLCASSSRTANTEAFFGQGTRLTVV.